This is a list of T cell receptor beta chains from one sample in a study of technical replicates of blood from a handful of donors. The assay was immunoSEQ multiplex PCR, and TCRdb's table has in-frame clones only and misses some. There are about 97,000 clones in the sample; 90% to 97% occur only once, and 0.3% to 0.45% lies in the top ten. Sequenced material: T cells isolated from PBMCs. All receptors come from a human donor in good health. CDR3s include the opening cysteine and the closing phenylalanine or tryptophan. Each record gives: D gene, clone size, V gene, J gene, CDR3 DNA, CDR3 protein. The D gene is left open where the match is weak. Clone sizes are given selectively: once, few, many, or a class where the clone is expanded.

TRBD2	-	TRBV10-3	TRBJ2-6	TGTGCCATCAGTGGGACTAGCGGGAGGGCCAGTGGGGCCAACGTCCTGACTTTC	CAISGTSGRASGANVLTF
-	-	TRBV5-1	TRBJ1-3	TGCGCCAGCAGCTCGGACTCTTCCTCTGGAAACACCATATATTTT	CASSSDSSSGNTIYF
-	-	TRBV6-1	TRBJ1-2	TGTGCCAGCAGTCAAGAAGGCAGGGGTTTAGTATCGTATGGCTACACCTTC	CASSQEGRGLVSYGYTF
TRBD2	-	TRBV10-3	TRBJ2-1	TGTGCCATCAGTCAAGAGCGGGGTTACAATGAGCAGTTCTTC	CAISQERGYNEQFF
-	-	TRBV9	TRBJ1-1	TGTGCCAGCAGCCCTACCGACATGAACACTGAAGCTTTCTTT	CASSPTDMNTEAFF
-	-	TRBV19	TRBJ1-1	TGTGCCAGTAGTATATCTATCAACACTGAAGCTTTCTTT	CASSISINTEAFF
TRBD2	-	TRBV5-1	TRBJ2-7	TGCGCCAGCAGCTTCCTCCCAACTAGCGGGAGGGCGGAAGAGCAGTACTTC	CASSFLPTSGRAEEQYF
-	-	TRBV29-1	TRBJ2-5	TGCAGCGCCGAGCGTGGGCAGGGAGGAGGTGAGACCCAGTACTTC	CSAERGQGGGETQYF
-	once	TRBV23-1	TRBJ2-5	TGCGCCGCAGATAGCCCCCAAGAGACCCAGTACTTC	CAADSPQETQYF
-	-	TRBV30	TRBJ2-1	TGTGCCTGGAGTGTACGGCGCGGAAACAATGAGCAGTTCTTC	CAWSVRRGNNEQFF
-	-	TRBV5-1	TRBJ1-1	TGCGCCAGCAGCCGAACCACCGGGACAAGGAACACTGAAGCTTTCTTT	CASSRTTGTRNTEAFF
-	-	TRBV6-4	TRBJ2-2	TGTGCCAGCAGTGACTCGGGAGAATACGGGGAGCTGTTTTTT	CASSDSGEYGELFF
-	once	TRBV28	TRBJ1-2	TGTGCCAGCAAACCGGTTGAAGTCGTCTATGGCTACACCTTC	CASKPVEVVYGYTF
-	-	TRBV5-5	TRBJ1-2	TGTGCCAGCAGCTCCGCCGGGGGGTTAGATGGCTACACCTTC	CASSSAGGLDGYTF
TRBD1	-	TRBV4-1	TRBJ2-6	TGCGCCAGCAGCCAAGACCGTTGGGGACAGGGGGTCTCTGGGGCCAACGTCCTGACTTTC	CASSQDRWGQGVSGANVLTF
TRBD2	-	TRBV6-1	TRBJ2-1	TGTGCCAGCAGTGGACTAGCGGGGAGGCATGAGCAGTTCTTC	CASSGLAGRHEQFF
TRBD1	-	TRBV28	TRBJ1-5	TGTGCCAGCAGGCCAGGAAAGGGGGCATATAGCAATCAGCCCCAGCATTTT	CASRPGKGAYSNQPQHF
TRBD2	-	TRBV6-4	TRBJ2-1	TGTGCCAGCAGTGTAGGAATCGGGAGGGGCACTTACAATGAGCAGTTCTTC	CASSVGIGRGTYNEQFF
-	-	TRBV28	TRBJ2-7	TGTGCGTTAAGCCCGAGGGGGAGATATGGCGAGCAGTACTTC	CALSPRGRYGEQYF
-	-	TRBV7-2	TRBJ1-4	TGTGCCAGCAGCCTCACTCCCGGGGGTCGAAAACTGTTTTTT	CASSLTPGGRKLFF
-	-	TRBV27	TRBJ1-5	TGTGCCAGCAGTTTACATGGAGTTAATCAGCCCCAGCATTTT	CASSLHGVNQPQHF
TRBD2	once	TRBV4-1	TRBJ2-3	TGCGCCAGCAGCCAAGGACTAGCGGGAGACTATACGCAGTATTTT	CASSQGLAGDYTQYF
-	-	TRBV6-1	TRBJ2-1	TGTGCCAGCAGTGAGGAGAGGGATGAGCAGTTCTTC	CASSEERDEQFF
-	-	TRBV2	TRBJ1-2	TGTGCCAGCACACTTCTATCCGGTGATGGCTACACCTTC	CASTLLSGDGYTF
-	-	TRBV6-5	TRBJ1-5	TGTGCCAGCAGCCAGTACGTTCATAGCAATCAGCCCCAGCATTTT	CASSQYVHSNQPQHF
-	-	TRBV20-1	TRBJ2-7	TGCAGTGCCTTCGGACACTACGAGCAGTACTTC	CSAFGHYEQYF
-	-	TRBV5-6	TRBJ2-5	TGTGCCAGCAGCTTGCCCGTCGGGGAGACCCAGTACTTC	CASSLPVGETQYF
-	-	TRBV9	TRBJ1-2	TGTGCCAGCAGCGTAGGCGGCCCTAACTATGGCTACACCTTC	CASSVGGPNYGYTF
TRBD2	-	TRBV5-1	TRBJ2-2	TGCGCCAGCAGCAAAAGAGCGGGAGAGGGTTCAAGAACCGGGGAGCTGTTTTTT	CASSKRAGEGSRTGELFF
TRBD2	-	TRBV19	TRBJ2-1	TGTGCCAGTAGCCCATATACTAGCGGAGTGGATAATGAGCAGTTCTTC	CASSPYTSGVDNEQFF
-	once	TRBV12-5	TRBJ1-5	TGTGCTAGTGGTTTGGGCTTGTCAGAGGGTCAGCCCCAGCATTTT	CASGLGLSEGQPQHF
-	-	TRBV4-2	TRBJ2-1	TGTGCCAGCAGCCAAGAAACCGGGACTCGCAATGAGCAGTTCTTC	CASSQETGTRNEQFF
-	-	TRBV9	TRBJ2-2	TGTGCCAGCAGCACCCACAGGGGGGGGACCGGGGAGCTGTTTTTT	CASSTHRGGTGELFF
TRBD1	-	TRBV19	TRBJ1-1	TGTGCCAGTTCATATCGGGACAGGGGTTATACTGAAGCTTTCTTT	CASSYRDRGYTEAFF
TRBD1	-	TRBV9	TRBJ2-2	TGTGCCAGCAGCTTTTCAGGGGGCACCGGGGAGCTGTTTTTT	CASSFSGGTGELFF
-	-	TRBV27	TRBJ1-3	TGTGCCAGCAGTTCTCGGGGGGGCGATAGTAGAAACACCATATATTTT	CASSSRGGDSRNTIYF
-	-	TRBV5-1	TRBJ2-7	TGCGCCAGCAGCTTGGAGAGGGCCCTTGAGCAGTACTTC	CASSLERALEQYF
TRBD1	-	TRBV7-8	TRBJ1-3	TGTGCCAGCAGCTTAGCCCGGACAGGGGGAAGCACCATATATTTT	CASSLARTGGSTIYF
TRBD1	-	TRBV9	TRBJ1-1	TGTGCCAGCAGCGTAGACCCCTACTGGACAGGGGCTGCGAACACTGAAGCTTTCTTT	CASSVDPYWTGAANTEAFF
TRBD2	-	TRBV5-1	TRBJ2-1	TGCGCCAGCAGCTTGGGGGGAGGGGTAAATGAGCAGTTCTTC	CASSLGGGVNEQFF